This TCR beta chain was sequenced in a study of blood T cell repertoires in COVID-19. Overall study: Donors in the United States, Italy and Spain gave samples during acute or convalescent COVID-19. T cells, B-cell-depleted T cells, or PBMCs supplied cDNA or gDNA.

Clones were sequenced by immunoSEQ multiplex PCR, and TCRdb holds only the in-frame ones, with some missing. The top ten clones hold approximately 16% of a sample with tens of thousands of clones, 65% to 90% of them seen once. Germline V lookup: CDR1 MDHEN, CDR2 SYDVKM. V was clipped by 5 bases and J by 1 base; unmatched bases: 0. CDR3 length: 14 amino acids. This clone was recorded only once. The V gene is TRBV28, the J gene TRBJ1-5, with 9 nucleotides matching TRBD1. This sequence originates from a woman aged 60 to 75 with active COVID-19. Sequencing was performed on peripheral blood. CDR3 DNA sequence: TGTGCCAGCAGTGGGACAGGGAGCAATCAGCCCCAGCATTTT. Its translation is CASSGTGSNQPQHF.